This TCR beta chain emerged from a study of cytomegalovirus exposure and HLA in healthy donors. Remarks on this clone: As yet, its antigen is unknown.

The PCR used 60 Vbeta and 13 Jbeta primers. TCRdb's copy holds only in-frame clones and misses some; the assay was immunoSEQ multiplex PCR. This table has roughly 100,000 clones, about 85% appearing once. Study results and caveats: A later analysis appeared to link common viral pathogens to several of the most significant clusters. Fewer N-insertions than the roughly 670-donor mean were reportedly shown by an Asian-associated ancestry cluster in a later analysis.

Germline V gives CDR1 SGHTA, CDR2 FQGTGA. The ends were cut back, 0 bases at V and 4 bases at J, with 10 bases in the middle. The length of the CDR3 is 15 residues. This TCR derives from a female donor in good health and CMV-seropositive. The sequencing input was PBMCs. The chain is built from TRBV7-3 and TRBJ2-1, with a tentative D call TRBD2 (5 bases). The CDR3, as DNA: TGTGCCAGCAGCTTAACGTTGACTAATTACAATGAGCAGTTCTTC. Translated: CASSLTLTNYNEQFF.